These 25 T cell receptor beta chains were sequenced from one sample in a study of T cell changes during pregnancy in multiple sclerosis. Using immunoSEQ multiplex PCR, the repertoire was profiled, and TCRdb retains in-frame clones only, with some absent. Among more than 65,000 clones, more than 80% were seen once, and the ten largest hold approximately 0.2%. This sample comprised CD4+ T cells from peripheral blood mononuclear cells, obtained before pregnancy. The receptor source for this set is a female donor with multiple sclerosis, enrolled in a pregnancy study.

The rearrangement joins TRBV6-5 to TRBJ2-1, with 13 positions matching TRBD2. The CDR3 has 15 amino acids. CDR1 and CDR2 from the germline V gene are MNHEY and SVGAGI. Unmatched junction bases numbered 8, after V lost 8 bases and J lost 7 bases. CDR3 nucleotides: TGTGCCAGCGGAACACTAGCGGGAGGGCTTAATGAGCAGTTCTTC. Translated, it gives CASGTLAGGLNEQFF.

DNA for the CDR3: TGCGCCAGCGAGCGTACAGGGGCTGGCAATGAGCAGTTCTTC. Translating gives CASERTGAGNEQFF. V usage is TRBV5-1 and J usage is TRBJ2-1; 7 bases align to TRBD1. J lost 6 bases, V lost 7 bases, and 10 bases had no gene match. CDR3 length equals 14 residues. From germline, CDR1 is SGHRS and CDR2 YFSETQ.

This clone was seen only once. The V and J genes are TRBV7-9 and TRBJ2-2, with D perhaps TRBD1 (5 bases). From germline, CDR1 is SEHNR and CDR2 FQNEAQ (reference sequence). The CDR3 is made up of 13 amino acids. The V end was cut by 5 bases, the J end by 7 bases, with 11 bases between. As DNA, the CDR3 is TGTGCCAGCAGCATACCAGGGTACGGGGAGCTGTTTTTT. It translates to CASSIPGYGELFF.

The J gene is TRBJ1-5, the V gene TRBV2, with TRBD1 matching over 7 bases. CDR1 is SNHLY and CDR2 is FYNNEI in the germline V gene. The CDR3 has 13 amino acids. After removal of 6 bases from V and 5 bases from J, the junction contained 4 bases not matched to a gene. The CDR3 DNA is TGTGCCAGCAGGGAAACAGGGGATCAGCCCCAGCATTTT. Its protein product is CASRETGDQPQHF.

This chain joins TRBV19 and TRBJ1-2; TRBD1 matches 8 bases. CDR3 size: 14 residues. V dropped 5 bases and J dropped 8; count of bases not matched to a gene: 10. Germline CDR1 and CDR2: LNHDA and SQIVND (reference sequence). The CDR3 coding sequence is TGTGCCAGTAGTCCAATCGGGACAGGAGCCGGCTACACCTTC. Amino acid sequence: CASSPIGTGAGYTF.

The V call is TRBV5-1, the J call TRBJ2-1; 11 nucleotides match TRBD2. The CDR3 is made up of 15 amino acids. From germline, CDR1 is SGHRS and CDR2 YFSETQ. Losses at the gene ends were 4 bases for V and 4 bases for J; bases not matched to a gene: 4. CDR3 residues: CASSPASGRYNEQFF. In nucleotides, the CDR3 is TGCGCCAGCAGCCCGGCTAGCGGGAGGTACAATGAGCAGTTCTTC.

The V call is TRBV27, the J call TRBJ1-1, with D perhaps matching TRBD1 (5 bases). The CDR3 has 14 amino acids. The V gene's germline CDR1 is MNHEY and CDR2 SMNVEV (reference sequence). The V end lost 6 bases, the J end lost 2 bases, and 13 bases lay between the germline ends. CDR3 nucleotides: TGTGCCAGCAGGTTGGGGACTCACAACACTGAAGCTTTCTTT. This encodes CASRLGTHNTEAFF.

J is TRBJ1-1 and V is TRBV6-1; 8 bases agree with TRBD1. The CDR3 has 14 residues. Trimming at V came to 8 bases and at J to 5 bases, leaving 10 bases not matched to a gene. Germline CDR1 and CDR2: MNHNS and SASEGT. Written as DNA, the CDR3 is TGTGCCAGCGCATCGCAGGGGGCTGGAACTGAAGCTTTCTTT. Protein: CASASQGAGTEAFF.

The chain employs TRBV19 and TRBJ1-5; 10 nucleotides line up with TRBD1. There are 17 residues in the CDR3. Germline V CDR1 and CDR2: LNHDA, SQIVND (reference sequence). V lost 5 bases to trimming and J lost 2 bases; unmatched junction nucleotides: 9. CDR3 sequence (DNA): TGTGCCAGTAGTTCGGGACAGGGGCCAGGGGGCAATCAGCCCCAGCATTTT. Residues: CASSSGQGPGGNQPQHF.

V is TRBV5-4 and J is TRBJ1-1; TRBD1 matches at 8 bases. The CDR3 runs to 17 residues. V lost 4 bases to trimming and J lost 0 bases; unmatched junction nucleotides: 11. Germline V gene data show CDR1 as SGHNT and CDR2 as YYREEE (reference sequence). As DNA, the CDR3 is TGTGCCAGCAGCCTCGGGTACAGGGGGGGCATGAACACTGAAGCTTTCTTT. This translates into CASSLGYRGGMNTEAFF.

The chain joins TRBV18 to TRBJ2-1; 12 bases align to TRBD2. The CDR3 runs to 18 residues. The germline gives CDR1 KGHSH, CDR2 LQKENI. Unmatched junction bases numbered 15, after V lost 6 bases and J lost 6 bases. CDR3 nucleotide sequence: TGTGCCAGCTCCCTAAGGCTAGCGGGGGGGCCGGTCGTCAATGAGCAGTTCTTC. Its protein product is CASSLRLAGGPVVNEQFF. Full variable domain (remainder filled in from reference TRBV18 and TRBJ2-1): NAGVMQNPRHLVRRRGQEARLRCSPMKGHSHVYWYRQLPEEGLKFMVYLQKENIIDESGMPKERFSAEFPKEGPSILRIQQVVRGDSAAYFCASSLRLAGGPVVNEQFFGPGTRLTVL.

The chain uses TRBV2 and TRBJ2-7, with D possibly TRBD1 on 6 matching bases. The CDR3 spans 12 residues. The germline V and J ends were trimmed by 3 bases and 6 bases, with 9 bases remaining between them. CDR1 and CDR2 from the germline V gene are SNHLY and FYNNEI. DNA for the CDR3: TGTGCCAGCAGTGAGGGGGCTACCGAGCAGTACTTC. This encodes CASSEGATEQYF.

V gene TRBV11-2 combines with J gene TRBJ2-2; TRBD1 agrees at 7 bases. Losses at the gene ends were 5 bases for V and 6 bases for J; bases not matched to a gene: 3. CDR3 size: 13 residues. Germline CDR1 and CDR2: SGHAT and FQNNGV. The CDR3 bases are TGTGCCAGCAGCGTTCAGGGGGCCGGGGAGCTGTTTTTT. It is translated as CASSVQGAGELFF.

The V gene is TRBV4-1, the J gene TRBJ1-5, with 10 positions matching TRBD1. The germline gives CDR1 MGHRA, CDR2 YSYEKL. The CDR3 sequence is 17 residues long. V dropped 1 base and J dropped 4; count of bases not matched to a gene: 7. CDR3 region: CASSQAPGTGENQPQHF. In DNA, the CDR3 is TGCGCCAGCAGCCAAGCCCCCGGGACAGGGGAAAATCAGCCCCAGCATTTT.

The V call is TRBV30, the J call TRBJ2-4, with TRBD1 matching over 8 bases. V shed 2 bases and J 5 bases; nucleotides not matched to a gene: 5. CDR3 length: 14 residues. Germline CDR1 is GTSNPN and CDR2 is SVGIG (reference sequence). The DNA for the CDR3 is TGTGCCTGGAGTTCGGACAGGGCTCAAAACATTCAGTACTTC. Amino acid sequence: CAWSSDRAQNIQYF.

This clone occurred a few times. The rearrangement uses TRBV5-4 and TRBJ2-5; 9 bases fit TRBD2. Trimming at V came to 2 bases and at J to 0 bases, leaving 5 bases not matched to a gene. Germline values: CDR1 SGHNT, CDR2 YYREEE (reference sequence). The CDR3 totals 16 residues. The CDR3: CASSFQRGANQETQYF. Written as DNA, the CDR3 is TGTGCCAGCAGCTTCCAGCGGGGGGCTAACCAAGAGACCCAGTACTTC.

J is TRBJ2-5 and V is TRBV5-4, with D tentatively TRBD2 (6 bases). The CDR3 length is 14 residues. CDR1 and CDR2 (germline): SGHNT, YYREEE (reference sequence). V was pared by 0 bases and J by 2 bases, with 8 bases between. CDR3 sequence reads: CASSLGGTQETQYF. The CDR3 DNA reads TGTGCCAGCAGCTTGGGCGGGACTCAAGAGACCCAGTACTTC.

The V and J genes are TRBV19 and TRBJ2-5, with D perhaps matching TRBD1 (5 bases). Germline V gene data show CDR1 as LNHDA and CDR2 as SQIVND (reference sequence). The V end was cut by 5 bases, the J end by 5 bases, with 12 bases between. CDR3 length equals 13 residues. CDR3 sequence (DNA): TGTGCCAGTAGTCAGGGATCCGCCGAGACCCAGTACTTC. It translates to CASSQGSAETQYF.

The V and J genes are TRBV5-8 and TRBJ2-1; weak D call: TRBD2 (6 bases). The CDR3 sequence is 19 residues long. The V and J ends lost 1 base and 6 bases respectively, with 26 bases between them. Germline CDR1 SGHTS, CDR2 YDEGEE. This CDR3 reads CASSLRVFLASNIANEQFF. The CDR3, as DNA: TGTGCCAGCAGCTTGAGGGTGTTTCTAGCGAGTAACATCGCCAATGAGCAGTTCTTC.

This clone was seen a few times. The genes are TRBV30 and TRBJ1-1, with 7 bases fitting TRBD1. This CDR3 has 13 amino acids. V shed 3 bases, J shed 2 bases, and the junction held 3 bases outside the gene matches. CDR1 and CDR2 (germline): GTSNPN, SVGIG (reference sequence). CDR3 nucleotides: TGTGCCTGGAGGCAGGGGGTTAACACTGAAGCTTTCTTT. As protein: CAWRQGVNTEAFF.

The chain combines TRBV19 with TRBJ1-1, with 9 positions matching TRBD1. Trimming at V came to 8 bases and at J to 8 bases, leaving 9 bases not matched to a gene. The CDR3 sequence is 13 residues long. Germline CDR1 reads LNHDA; CDR2 reads SQIVND (reference sequence). The CDR3 protein is CASAPGQGTEAFF. CDR3 bases: TGTGCCAGTGCACCGGGACAGGGAACCGAAGCTTTCTTT.

The genes are TRBV6-5 and TRBJ1-1; 8 positions match TRBD1. Germline V gene lookup returns CDR1 MNHEY and CDR2 SVGAGI. The CDR3 spans 15 residues. The ends lost 7 bases at V and 3 bases at J; junction bases unmatched: 10. CDR3 amino acids: CASIQAGGADTEAFF. CDR3 DNA sequence: TGTGCCAGCATTCAGGCAGGGGGCGCGGACACTGAAGCTTTCTTT.

The rearrangement joins TRBV5-1 to TRBJ2-1; 8 bases are a match to TRBD2. CDR1 is SGHRS, CDR2 YFSETQ, per germline. J lost 1 base, V lost 4 bases, and 7 bases had no gene match. This CDR3 spans 16 amino acids. Here the CDR3 reads CASSPFAGGSYNEQFF. The CDR3 DNA reads TGCGCCAGCAGCCCCTTTGCGGGGGGTTCCTACAATGAGCAGTTCTTC.

This chain uses TRBV4-1 with TRBJ2-7; TRBD2 agrees at 7 bases. The ends lost 4 bases at V and 1 base at J; junction bases unmatched: 10. The CDR3 runs 16 residues. Per the germline V gene, CDR1 is MGHRA and CDR2 is YSYEKL. CDR3 sequence reads: CASSPKGRDGSYEQYF. Written as DNA, the CDR3 is TGCGCCAGCAGCCCAAAGGGGAGGGACGGATCCTACGAGCAGTACTTC.

This rearrangement joins TRBV7-9 to TRBJ1-4, with no clear D. CDR1 is SEHNR and CDR2 is FQNEAQ in the germline V gene (reference sequence). The CDR3 has 14 residues. The V end lost 1 base, the J end lost 4 bases, and 7 bases lay between the germline ends. The CDR3 DNA is TGTGCCAGCAGCTTAGGAGGAGTTAATGAAAAACTGTTTTTT. It is translated as CASSLGGVNEKLFF.